This T cell receptor (beta chain) was retrieved from a study of molecular identifiers for immune sequencing clone quantification. Germline CDR1 and CDR2: MGHRA and YSYEKL. This CDR3 has 15 amino acids. Trimming left V 1 base short and J 1 base short, with 10 bases between. Making the bulk TCR libraries relied on previously described methods and listed TCR primers. TCRdb itself ran the PCR reads through MiXCR, one entry per CDR3 protein. Among some 590,000 distinct CDR3 sequences listed, less than 30% were seen once. This clonotype was found a few times. From about 20,000 to 1,000,000 sorted cells, naive CD8 libraries were generated with 10%, 30% or 50% RNA.

This clonotype originated in a human donor in good health. Some libraries in this study had Jurkat cell RNA spiked in. V is TRBV4-1 and J is TRBJ1-1, with no clear D. The sequenced sample was naive CD8+ T cells from blood, with Jurkat cell RNA spiked in. As to subset: FACS-sorted CD8+CD4-CCR7+CD45RA+ naive T cells. The CDR3 nucleotides read TGCGCCAGCAGCCAAGGGGCGAACTCGAACACTGAAGCTTTCTTT. This encodes CASSQGANSNTEAFF.